The 26 T cell receptor beta chains presented below share a single source sample, sequenced in a study of T cell repertoires in cytomegalovirus infection. MiXCR, run by TCRdb on the reads, gives a single entry per CDR3 protein. The data show about 76,000 distinct CDR3 sequences, about 4% seen once. Sample: PBMCs. These receptors came from a human donor in good health (CMV status not recorded). Some clones in this sample may be carry-over from other donors' samples.

This clonotype was counted many times. V usage is TRBV6-2 or TRBV6-3 and J usage is TRBJ2-5; 9 nucleotides match TRBD1. The V segment lost 4 bases and the J segment 9 bases; nucleotides outside the gene matches: 9. The germline V gene encodes CDR1 MNHEY and CDR2 SVGEGT. This CDR3 is 14 amino acids long. CDR3 DNA: TGTGCCAGCAGTTCGACCGGGACAGGGATCCCCCAGTACTTC. Translated: CASSSTGTGIPQYF.

This clonotype was counted ten times or more. The chain couples TRBV24-1 to TRBJ2-1; 7 positions match TRBD2. The CDR3 totals 14 residues. Per germline, CDR1 KGHDR and CDR2 SFDVKD. V lost 9 bases, J lost 2 bases, and 6 bases stayed unmatched. CDR3: CATRSGETYNEQFF. CDR3 DNA sequence: TGTGCCACCCGGAGCGGGGAAACCTACAATGAGCAGTTCTTC.

This clonotype was counted many times. The chain has TRBV28 and TRBJ2-7, with 12 bases that match TRBD2. V lost 8 bases to trimming and J lost 6 bases; unmatched junction nucleotides: 8. The CDR3 runs 14 residues. CDR1 is MDHEN and CDR2 is SYDVKM in the germline V gene. The CDR3, as DNA: TGTGCCAGCGGCACTAGCGGGGGGTCGTCCGAGCAGTACTTC. Translated: CASGTSGGSSEQYF.

This clonotype was seen repeatedly, ten times or more. The chain links TRBV7-2 to TRBJ2-7; D possibly corresponds to TRBD2 (5 bases). Trimming removed 5 bases at V and 0 bases at J, with 11 bases between. Germline-derived CDR1 and CDR2 are SGHTA and FQGNSA. The CDR3 totals 14 residues. The chain's CDR3 is CASSPSGSSYEQYF. The CDR3 nucleotides are TGTGCCAGCAGCCCCTCTGGGAGCTCCTACGAGCAGTACTTC. The complete variable domain, with remaining parts taken from reference TRBV7-2 and TRBJ2-7, reads GAGVSQSPSNKVTEKGKDVELRCDPISGHTALYWYRQSLGQGLEFLIYFQGNSAPDKSGLPSDRFSAERTGGSVSTLTIQRTQQEDSAVYLCASSPSGSSYEQYFGPGTRLTVT.

The chain employs TRBV28 and TRBJ2-2, with 8 bases identical to TRBD2. In germline, CDR1 is MDHEN, CDR2 SYDVKM. The length of the CDR3 is 15 residues. V lost 7 bases to trimming and J lost 5 bases; unmatched junction nucleotides: 9. The CDR3 loop is CASTWLGGGTGELFF. The DNA of the CDR3 is TGTGCCAGCACCTGGCTCGGGGGGGGGACCGGGGAGCTGTTTTTT.

This clonotype has at least ten counts. CDR3 amino acids: CSTTGEHTEAFF. The CDR3 DNA sequence: TGCAGTACTACAGGGGAGCACACTGAAGCTTTCTTT. The chain combines TRBV20-1 with TRBJ1-1, with TRBD1 matching 7 bases. The germline V gene has CDR1 DFQATT and CDR2 SNEGSKA (reference sequence). The CDR3 is made up of 12 amino acids. Trimming at V came to 8 bases and at J to 3 bases, leaving 6 bases not matched to a gene.

This clonotype was seen many times. This chain links TRBV12-3 or TRBV12-4 with TRBJ2-3, with D perhaps matching TRBD2 (7 bases). The CDR3 has 15 residues. V shed 3 bases and J shed 2 bases, with 12 bases lying between them. The CDR3 nucleotides are TGTGCCAGCAGTTTTCGGGGGGCGTTCACAGATACGCAGTATTTT. It translates to CASSFRGAFTDTQYF.

Many counts were recorded for this clonotype. The gene calls are TRBV6-1 and TRBJ1-6; D gene uncertain. This CDR3 has 13 amino acids. Germline assignment: CDR1 MNHNS and CDR2 SASEGT. The V end was cut by 6 bases, the J end by 10 bases, with 13 bases between. The CDR3 DNA sequence: TGTGCCAGCAGCGGCAGCCATCTGTCACCCCTCCACTTT. Its protein product is CASSGSHLSPLHF.

This clonotype was seen only a few times. A single base separates this from a much larger clone, so it may be a read error. The J gene is TRBJ2-3, the V gene TRBV10-3; 11 nucleotides match TRBD2. CDR3 length: 13 residues. CDR1 and CDR2 (germline): ENHRY, SYGVKD. In nucleotides, the CDR3 is TGTCCCATTCTAGCGGGGGGATCGGATACGCAGTATTTT. It codes for CPILAGGSDTQYF.

At least ten counts were recorded for this clonotype. The genes are TRBV7-8 and TRBJ2-3; D gene uncertain. The germline V gene has CDR1 SGHVS and CDR2 FQNEAQ. The CDR3 has 16 residues. V lost 5 bases and J 5 bases, leaving 20 bases between the germline ends. CDR3 loop: CASSPTRLAMVDTQYF. The CDR3 DNA follows: TGTGCCAGCAGCCCGACCCGATTAGCTATGGTAGATACGCAGTATTTT.

This clonotype has ten or more counts. The chain joins TRBV6-2 or TRBV6-3 to TRBJ2-1; D assignment may be TRBD1 or TRBD2 (5 bases each). Germline-derived CDR1 and CDR2 are MNHEY and SVGEGT. This CDR3 contains 14 residues. With 4 bases removed from V and 3 bases from J, the gap between germline ends came to 10 bases. The CDR3 region is CASSWDGVYNEQFF. CDR3 bases: TGTGCCAGCAGTTGGGACGGAGTCTACAATGAGCAGTTCTTC.

This clonotype has a count of ten or more. The chain carries TRBV6-1 and TRBJ2-2; 7 nucleotides agree with TRBD2. The CDR3 has 16 amino acids. J was trimmed by 3 bases and V by 5 bases; bases with no gene match: 9. Germline V CDR1 and CDR2: MNHNS, SASEGT. In DNA form, the CDR3 reads TGTGCCAGCAGTTCAGCGGGGAGTATCGACACCGGGGAGCTGTTTTTT. Its translation is CASSSAGSIDTGELFF.

This clonotype was seen ten or more times. J is TRBJ1-1 and V is TRBV27; D is possibly TRBD1 (5 bases). The germline V gene has CDR1 MNHEY and CDR2 SMNVEV (reference sequence). The CDR3 length is 13 residues. Trimming took 5 bases from V and 4 from J, leaving 11 bases between them. The CDR3 DNA sequence: TGTGCCAGCAGTATAAGGGGAAGCACTGAAGCTTTCTTT. Its protein product is CASSIRGSTEAFF.

This clonotype was counted at least ten times. The V call is TRBV18, the J call TRBJ1-6; TRBD1 matches 10 bases. With 2 bases clipped from V and 7 bases from J, the junction kept 5 bases outside the gene matches. This CDR3 has 16 amino acids. Germline CDR1 reads KGHSH; CDR2 reads LQKENI. CDR3 nucleotides: TGTGCCAGCTCACCAGCTCCGGGACAGGGGAATTCACCCCTCCACTTT. This encodes CASSPAPGQGNSPLHF.

At least ten counts were recorded for this clonotype. The chain uses TRBV19 and TRBJ1-2; D remains unclear. The germline CDR1 and CDR2 sequences are LNHDA and SQIVND (reference sequence). CDR3 size: 14 residues. Trimming shortened V by 2 bases and J by 3 bases, and 10 bases separated the two germline ends. The chain's CDR3 is CASSIYRADYGYTF. CDR3 DNA: TGTGCCAGTAGTATATATCGAGCGGACTATGGCTACACCTTC.

This clonotype appeared many times. The rearrangement joins TRBV6-6 to TRBJ1-6; D gene unclear. V was shortened by 7 bases and J by 8 bases, with 9 bases between the two germline ends. CDR3 length equals 12 residues. Germline V gene data show CDR1 as MNHNY and CDR2 as SVGAGI (reference sequence). This CDR3 is CASNLGYSPLHF. The CDR3 coding sequence is TGTGCCAGCAACCTGGGATATTCACCCCTCCACTTT.

This clonotype has at least ten counts. This chain connects TRBV6-1 to TRBJ1-1; D uncertain. The CDR3 sequence is 13 residues long. V lost 6 bases, J lost 6 bases, and 14 bases lay in between. Germline CDR1 MNHNS, CDR2 SASEGT. The CDR3 DNA reads TGTGCCAGCAGGAACCTCGGGGTGTCTGAAGCTTTCTTT. Encoded protein: CASRNLGVSEAFF.

This clonotype was recorded at least ten times. The CDR3 DNA reads TGTGCCACCGCCGGGACAGGGGAAGGCAATCAGCCCCAGCATTTT. As protein: CATAGTGEGNQPQHF. The chain has TRBV10-3 and TRBJ1-5; 10 bases map to TRBD1. With V trimmed by 10 bases and J by 2 bases, 8 bases remained unmatched. Germline V gives CDR1 ENHRY, CDR2 SYGVKD. This CDR3 is 15 amino acids long.

This clonotype was counted ten times or more. The V gene is TRBV6-1, the J gene TRBJ2-2; 7 nucleotides line up with TRBD2. Germline V gene sequence: CDR1 MNHNS, CDR2 SASEGT. V was clipped by 3 bases and J by 0 bases; unmatched bases: 1. The CDR3 consists of 15 residues. This CDR3 reads CASSEAGANTGELFF. In DNA form, the CDR3 reads TGTGCCAGCAGTGAGGCGGGGGCGAACACCGGGGAGCTGTTTTTT.

The gene calls are TRBV28 and TRBJ1-2; possible D gene TRBD1, 5 bases. The length of the CDR3 is 13 residues. Germline V gene data show CDR1 as MDHEN and CDR2 as SYDVKM. Trimming stripped 2 bases from V and 3 bases from J, with 7 bases between. The CDR3 DNA follows: TGTGCCAGCAGTTTAACGACAGACTATGGCTACACCTTC. Protein product: CASSLTTDYGYTF.

This clonotype was detected ten times or more. The rearrangement uses TRBV15 and TRBJ1-5; D not certain. V was clipped by 0 bases and J by 4 bases, with 10 bases between them. The CDR3 loop spans 15 amino acids. The germline CDR1 and CDR2 sequences are LNHNV and YYDKDF (reference sequence). The CDR3, as DNA: TGTGCCACCAGCAGAGACGACGGGATAAATCAGCCCCAGCATTTT. Translation gives CATSRDDGINQPQHF.

This clonotype was detected many times. The V call is TRBV5-4, the J call TRBJ1-2; D is unresolved. CDR1 is SGHNT and CDR2 is YYREEE in the germline V gene (reference sequence). This CDR3 region has 13 residues. The V end lost 6 bases, the J end lost 8 bases, and 17 bases lay between the germline ends. In DNA, the CDR3 is TGTGCCAGCACCCAAGACCTACTAGAAGGCTACACCTTC. Translating it yields CASTQDLLEGYTF.

This clonotype came up many times. V usage is TRBV12-3 or TRBV12-4 and J usage is TRBJ1-1, with 9 bases that match TRBD1. After removal of 4 bases from V and 5 bases from J, the junction contained 2 bases not matched to a gene. The CDR3 length is 13 residues. The CDR3 DNA reads TGTGCCAGCAGTTGGGACAGGGATACTGAAGCTTTCTTT. Protein product: CASSWDRDTEAFF.

This clonotype came up many times. This chain uses TRBV5-1 with TRBJ2-5, with 9 bases fitting TRBD1. Germline V CDR1 and CDR2: SGHRS, YFSETQ. V shed 6 bases, J shed 5 bases, and the junction held 11 bases outside the gene matches. CDR3 length equals 15 residues. The CDR3 DNA sequence: TGCGCCAGCACCGAGGGACAGGGTTGGCGGGAGACCCAGTACTTC. Translating gives CASTEGQGWRETQYF.

This clonotype was counted ten times or more. This sequence joins TRBV27 and TRBJ1-1; D is perhaps TRBD1 (6 bases). The CDR3 is 11 amino acids. Trimming shortened V by 5 bases and J by 11 bases, and 12 bases separated the two germline ends. Germline V lookup: CDR1 MNHEY, CDR2 SMNVEV (reference sequence). This chain's CDR3 is CASSLRGEAFF. The CDR3 DNA follows: TGTGCCAGCAGTCTCAGGGGTGAGGCTTTCTTT.

This clonotype was recorded many times. The chain links TRBV15 to TRBJ2-3; D gene unclear. With 0 bases removed from V and 4 bases from J, the gap between germline ends came to 11 bases. CDR1 is LNHNV and CDR2 is YYDKDF in the germline V gene (reference sequence). The CDR3 spans 15 residues. CDR3 bases: TGTGCCACCAGCAGAGATAGGGTGGGTGCAGATACGCAGTATTTT. Amino acid sequence: CATSRDRVGADTQYF. Using reference TRBV15 and TRBJ2-3 for the parts outside the CDR3, the full variable domain is DAMVIQNPRYQVTQFGKPVTLSCSQTLNHNVMYWYQQKSSQAPKLLFHYYDKDFNNEADTPDNFQSRRPNTSFCFLDIRSPGLGDTAMYLCATSRDRVGADTQYFGPGTRLTVL.